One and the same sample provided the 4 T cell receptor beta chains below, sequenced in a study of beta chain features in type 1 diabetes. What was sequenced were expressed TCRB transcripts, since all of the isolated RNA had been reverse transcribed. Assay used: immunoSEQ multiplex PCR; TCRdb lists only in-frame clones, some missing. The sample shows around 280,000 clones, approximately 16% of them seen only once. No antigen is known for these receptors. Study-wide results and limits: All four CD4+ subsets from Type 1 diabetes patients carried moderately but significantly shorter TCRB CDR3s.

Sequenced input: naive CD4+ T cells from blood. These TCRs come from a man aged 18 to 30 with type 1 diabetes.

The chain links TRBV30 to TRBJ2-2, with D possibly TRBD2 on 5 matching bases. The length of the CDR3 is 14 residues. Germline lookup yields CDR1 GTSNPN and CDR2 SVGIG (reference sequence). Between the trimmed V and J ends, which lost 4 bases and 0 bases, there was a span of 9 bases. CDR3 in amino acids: CAWKAGANTGELFF. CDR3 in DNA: TGTGCCTGGAAGGCGGGCGCGAACACCGGGGAGCTGTTTTTT.

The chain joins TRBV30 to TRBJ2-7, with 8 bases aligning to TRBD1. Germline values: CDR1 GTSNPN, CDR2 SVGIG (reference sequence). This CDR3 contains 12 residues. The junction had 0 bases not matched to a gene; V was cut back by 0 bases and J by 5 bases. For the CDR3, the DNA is TGTGCCTGGAGTGTGGACAGGGACGAGCAGTACTTC. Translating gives CAWSVDRDEQYF. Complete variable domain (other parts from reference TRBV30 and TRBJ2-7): SQTIHQWPATLVQPVGSPLSLECTVEGTSNPNLYWYRQAAGRGLQLLFYSVGIGQISSEVPQNLSASRPQDRQFILSSKKLLLSDSGFYLCAWSVDRDEQYFGPGTRLTVT.

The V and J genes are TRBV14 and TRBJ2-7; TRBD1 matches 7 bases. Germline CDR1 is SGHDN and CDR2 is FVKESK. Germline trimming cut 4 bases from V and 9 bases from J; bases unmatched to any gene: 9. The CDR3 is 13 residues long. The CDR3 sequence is CASSPRQGMVQYF. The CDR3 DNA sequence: TGTGCCAGCAGCCCTCGACAGGGCATGGTGCAGTACTTC.

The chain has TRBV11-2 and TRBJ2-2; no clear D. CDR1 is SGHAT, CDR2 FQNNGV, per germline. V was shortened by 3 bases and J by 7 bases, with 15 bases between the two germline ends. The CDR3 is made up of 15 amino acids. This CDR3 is CASSFPLRYSGELFF. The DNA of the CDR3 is TGTGCCAGCAGCTTCCCGTTACGATATAGCGGGGAGCTGTTTTTT.